This section outlines one TCR beta chain sequence together with its context. Germline assignment: CDR1 SNHLY and CDR2 FYNNEI. This CDR3 has 13 amino acids. Trimming removed 7 bases at V and 1 base at J, with 11 bases between. This entry is derived from a study of cytomegalovirus exposure and HLA in healthy donors. Overall study: Most genotyped donors, 75% to 85% of fewer than 400, had Caucasian-associated genetic ancestry.

PCR was performed using 60 Vbeta and 13 Jbeta primers. Data came from immunoSEQ multiplex PCR; TCRdb stores just in-frame clones and leaves some out. In the table there are 73,000 or so clones, more than 65% of which are singletons. The chain employs TRBV2 and TRBJ2-7; D possibly corresponds to TRBD2 (5 bases). This clonotype was obtained from a woman aged 35 to 49 in good health and CMV-seropositive. Sequenced: PBMCs. The chain's CDR3 is CASIEGKSYEQYF. DNA for the CDR3: TGTGCCAGCATCGAGGGAAAGTCCTACGAGCAGTACTTC.